A selection of T cell receptor beta chains follows, all from one sample in a study of T-cell memory formation after mild COVID-19. In TCRdb, the 5' RACE reads were re-called with MiXCR into one record per CDR3 protein. The repertoire holds some 350,000 distinct CDR3 sequences, with more than 15% as singletons. Sequencing was carried out using PBMCs or a T cell subset sorted from them (not recorded which). The receptors originated from a man between 18 and 29 years old who had mild COVID-19 (a few samples of this study predate the infection). Cell type and time point are not known. Both conserved end residues are part of each CDR3. D genes are given only for firm matches. Not every row has a clone size; where given, it reads once, few, many or a size class.

clone_size	v_call	d_call	j_call	cdr3_nt	cdr3_aa
few	TRBV27	.	TRBJ2-3	TGTGCCAGCAGGCCGCAAGGGGGGGCCGAAGATACGCAGTATTTT	CASRPQGGAEDTQYF
few	TRBV20-1	.	TRBJ2-2	TGCAGTGCTAGAGAGGGACCCCTAACCGGGGAGCTGTTTTTT	CSAREGPLTGELFF
few	TRBV5-1	.	TRBJ1-2	TGCGCCAGCAGCTCACAGGCGTCGAACTATGGCTACACCTTC	CASSSQASNYGYTF
.	TRBV10-2	.	TRBJ1-5	TGCGCCAGCAGTGAACAGGATGGGACGCCCCAGCATTTT	CASSEQDGTPQHF
few	TRBV11-2	.	TRBJ1-1	TGTGCCAGCAGCCCAGGGATCACTGAAGCTTTCTTT	CASSPGITEAFF
.	TRBV3-1	.	TRBJ1-1	TGTGCCAGCCTCGGGAACACTGAAGCTTTCTTT	CASLGNTEAFF
few	TRBV9	.	TRBJ2-2	TGTGCCAGCAGGGCAGTCGGACACACCGGGGAGCTGTTTTTT	CASRAVGHTGELFF
few	TRBV12-3/TRBV12-4	.	TRBJ2-1	TGTGCCAGCAAAAACCGGGGGACCCCTAACAATGAGCAGTTCTTC	CASKNRGTPNNEQFF
.	TRBV29-1	TRBD2	TRBJ2-3	TGCAGCGGACTAGCGGGGGCCCGAGATACGCAGTATTTT	CSGLAGARDTQYF
few	TRBV9	.	TRBJ2-7	TGTGCCAGCAGCCCCCCGGCCTCGGGGGACGAGCAGTACTTC	CASSPPASGDEQYF
.	TRBV20-1	.	TRBJ1-6	TGCAGTGCTAGGACGTCCGGCCCCAATTCACCCCTCCACTTT	CSARTSGPNSPLHF
.	TRBV4-3	.	TRBJ1-1	TGCGCCAGCAGCCACAGGGAGAACACTGAAGCTTTCTTT	CASSHRENTEAFF
.	TRBV28	TRBD2	TRBJ2-5	TGTGCCAGCATTCCTTGGGGGGGAGGCTTAGAGACCCAGTACTTC	CASIPWGGGLETQYF
.	TRBV20-1	.	TRBJ2-5	TGCAGTGCTAGGATACAGGGAAGAGTACCGGAGACCCAGTACTTC	CSARIQGRVPETQYF
.	TRBV4-2	.	TRBJ1-6	TGTGCCAGCAGCCAGTCAGGGGACTATAATTCACCCCTCCACTTT	CASSQSGDYNSPLHF
.	TRBV19	.	TRBJ2-2	TGTGCCAGTAGTATCGGGGGATGGGGCACCGGGGAGCTGTTTTTT	CASSIGGWGTGELFF
many	TRBV5-1	.	TRBJ1-3	TGCGCCAGCAGCTCCGACAGCTCTGGAAACACCATATATTTT	CASSSDSSGNTIYF
.	TRBV5-5	.	TRBJ2-4	TGTGCCAGCAGCTTGCGGGTACTGCAGAACAAAAACATTCAGTACTTC	CASSLRVLQNKNIQYF
.	TRBV7-3	.	TRBJ2-1	TGTGCCAGCAGCTTAACGGGAAGCGATGAGCAGTTCTTC	CASSLTGSDEQFF
many	TRBV30	.	TRBJ2-5	TGTGCCTGGAGAGCGGCAGCCCAAGAGACCCAGTACTTC	CAWRAAAQETQYF
.	TRBV7-3	TRBD2	TRBJ2-3	TGTGCCAGCAGCTTAAGCGGGGGAGGGATCCCAGATACGCAGTATTTT	CASSLSGGGIPDTQYF
few	TRBV5-1	.	TRBJ1-1	TGCGCCAGCAGGGTGGGCACCACTGAAGCTTTCTTT	CASRVGTTEAFF
.	TRBV5-1	.	TRBJ2-3	TGCGCCAGCAGCCCTATCGTCAGGGGTACAGATACGCAGTATTTT	CASSPIVRGTDTQYF
.	TRBV11-2	.	TRBJ1-2	TGTGCCAGCAGCCAAACTGCGATCTTCTATGGCTACACCTTC	CASSQTAIFYGYTF
.	TRBV28	.	TRBJ1-2	TGTGCCAGCAGTTTATCCTCAAGACAGGTTTATGGCTACACCTTC	CASSLSSRQVYGYTF
few	TRBV7-7	.	TRBJ2-1	TGTGCTAGCAGCTTAACTTTTGACCCCTACAATGAGCAGTTCTTC	CASSLTFDPYNEQFF
.	TRBV28	.	TRBJ1-1	TGTGCCAGCAGTTTAGTAGTGGGTGAAGCTTTCTTT	CASSLVVGEAFF
few	TRBV7-2	TRBD2	TRBJ2-2	TGTGCCAGCAGCCCAGGGAGGGTTGGTCGGTCCGGGGAGCTGTTTTTT	CASSPGRVGRSGELFF
many	TRBV12-5	.	TRBJ1-1	TGTGCTAGTGGTCCCCGGAGGTACACTGAAGCTTTCTTT	CASGPRRYTEAFF
.	TRBV20-1	TRBD1	TRBJ2-3	TGCAGCGGGTGGGAACCTACAGGGGACAGCACAGATACGCAGTATTTT	CSGWEPTGDSTDTQYF
.	TRBV7-2	.	TRBJ1-2	TGTGCCAGCAGCTTATCGGACAGCTATGGCTACACCTTC	CASSLSDSYGYTF
few	TRBV11-2	TRBD1	TRBJ1-1	TGTGCCAGCAGACCCCTCGGACAGGGGCGGACTGAAGCTTTCTTT	CASRPLGQGRTEAFF
few	TRBV12-3/TRBV12-4	TRBD2	TRBJ2-7	TGTGCCAGCAGTAAAAGCGGGGTCTCCTACGAGCAGTACTTC	CASSKSGVSYEQYF